This is a list of T cell receptor beta chains from one sample in a study of monozygotic twins with inflammatory bowel disease. TCRdb re-called the 5' RACE reads; every CDR3 protein appears as one record, without DNA. Its clone listing holds over 350,000 distinct CDR3 sequences. Sequenced sample: blood. These receptors originate from a human donor with ulcerative colitis or Crohn's disease, or a healthy co-twin of an affected twin (not recorded which). Each CDR3 is given with its conserved first and last residue.

J gene | V gene | CDR3 protein
TRBJ2-2 | TRBV12-3/TRBV12-4 | CASSYRDRGLFF
TRBJ2-7 | TRBV3-1 | CASSQFSSDEQYF
TRBJ2-7 | TRBV14 | CASSQDGTGFYEQYF
TRBJ2-5 | TRBV4-3 | CASSQDYRGQETQYF
TRBJ1-5 | TRBV5-6 | CASSLLGQGMQPQHF
TRBJ2-3 | TRBV7-3 | CASSTGLALVADTQYF
TRBJ1-4 | TRBV15 | CATSIAGTNNYNEKLFF
TRBJ1-2 | TRBV4-3 | CASSQVGDANYGYTF
TRBJ2-1 | TRBV20-1 | CSARYPGQGWNEQFF
TRBJ2-6 | TRBV12-3/TRBV12-4 | CASKRTGPGANVLTF
TRBJ2-6 | TRBV6-1 | CATHLSGANVLTF
TRBJ2-5 | TRBV20-1 | CSARGFRQRISETQYF
TRBJ1-5 | TRBV29-1 | CSVKNLDIGPQHF
TRBJ2-1 | TRBV24-1 | CATSDLQAGLGEQFF
TRBJ1-2 | TRBV4-3 | CASSQDPTNQGYDGYTF
TRBJ2-5 | TRBV5-1 | CASSSTSGVWAQYF
TRBJ2-5 | TRBV5-1 | CASSLADWSGYQETQYF
TRBJ2-1 | TRBV4-1 | CASSQDVTPYNEQFF
TRBJ2-4 | TRBV5-1 | CASSLAQGKNIQYF
TRBJ2-5 | TRBV5-1 | CASSLGGTSAETQYF
TRBJ2-7 | TRBV28 | CASSFRGHLSYEQYF
TRBJ1-2 | TRBV7-2 | CASSKRPFNYGYTF
TRBJ2-7 | TRBV2 | CASSVWDITYEQYF
TRBJ2-3 | TRBV7-9 | CATDRDLSTDTQYF
TRBJ1-4 | TRBV5-1 | CASSTVVGDGATNEKLFF
TRBJ2-3 | TRBV11-2 | CASTENPQGLAVADTQYF
TRBJ2-2 | TRBV29-1 | CSVESANKGVTGELFF
TRBJ1-1 | TRBV20-1 | CSNLSPAGTEAFF
TRBJ2-3 | TRBV27 | CASSWTGTGTDTQYF
TRBJ2-1 | TRBV12-3/TRBV12-4 | CASRVYGSSYNEQFF
TRBJ2-5 | TRBV18 | CASSPSIKETQYF
TRBJ2-3 | TRBV7-3 | CASTNTADTQYF
TRBJ1-5 | TRBV5-1 | CASSPGQSGQPQHF
TRBJ2-7 | TRBV5-1 | CASSGTTEQYF
TRBJ2-1 | TRBV7-7 | CASSLDGGSPSYNEQFF
TRBJ1-2 | TRBV6-5 | CASSYRQGSPLLYGYTF
TRBJ2-7 | TRBV5-6 | CASSLATGQISYEQYF
TRBJ2-3 | TRBV11-2 | CASRRVSSTDTQYF
TRBJ2-2 | TRBV20-1 | CSARGAGKAGELFF
TRBJ2-2 | TRBV7-2 | CASSSTGLRTGELFF
TRBJ1-2 | TRBV3-1 | CASSHQNYGYTF
TRBJ2-7 | TRBV6-1 | CASRTPDRDVYEQYF
TRBJ2-7 | TRBV4-2 | CASSQGISTGLIYEQYF
TRBJ2-7 | TRBV10-3 | CAISRTGLPSYEQYF
TRBJ2-7 | TRBV9 | CASSVDTGFYEQYF
TRBJ2-7 | TRBV18 | CASSRRDGEYYEQYF
TRBJ1-6 | TRBV20-1 | CSARDDRNSPLHF
TRBJ2-3 | TRBV7-9 | CASSSGLRVTDTQYF
TRBJ1-1 | TRBV7-8 | CASSPWTGFMNTEAFF
TRBJ2-3 | TRBV20-1 | CSAPSGGGRGTQYF
TRBJ2-5 | TRBV12-3/TRBV12-4 | CASSLTGLETQYF
TRBJ2-3 | TRBV3-1 | CASSPLLTSGGATDTQYF
TRBJ2-3 | TRBV7-9 | CASSLATGTSSDTQYF
TRBJ2-3 | TRBV5-1 | CASSLVVASTDTQYF